This T cell receptor (beta chain) was sequenced for a study of CD8+ T cells in alopecia areata. About the research overall: The drug, tofacitinib, lasted 6 to 18 months, followed by 6 months off drug.

About this clone itself: Antigen: not known.

Findings of the study overall: While tofacitinib was given, many expanded lesional clones persisted in scalp and blood.

Treatment reported: oral pan-JAK inhibitor, 5-10 mg twice daily. Individuals with alopecia areata gave both lesional scalp punch biopsies and peripheral blood for collection. RNA was isolated and reverse transcribed to cDNA, the sequencing template. Here immunoSEQ multiplex PCR was the method, and the copy in TCRdb shows in-frame clones only, minus some. Seen here are more than 200,000 clones, about 64% observed once, and the top ten hold about 4.2%. Germline V gives CDR1 SGHTA, CDR2 FQGNSA. This CDR3 has 16 residues. J gave up 2 bases and V 5 bases, and 3 bases lay outside the gene matches. The receptor was derived from a human donor with alopecia areata. This chain links TRBV7-2 with TRBJ2-6, with 10 bases matching TRBD1. This specimen consisted of CD4+ T cells sorted from blood, obtained at week 4, from a patient treated with tofacitinib. The CDR3 region is CASSAGTGAGANVLTF. CDR3 DNA: TGTGCCAGCAGCGCCGGGACAGGGGCTGGGGCCAACGTCCTGACTTTC.